One sample yielded the 27 T cell receptor beta chains listed below, sequenced in a study of T cells in Graves' hyperthyroidism and ophthalmopathy. Amplification of TCR beta CDR3 regions was performed using RNA transcripts as template. The study used the HTBI primer set for a first-round RT-PCR of the TCR CDR3. In TCRdb, the multiplex PCR reads were re-called with MiXCR into one record per CDR3 protein. Of roughly 330,000 distinct CDR3 sequences detected, around 17% appear once; the ten largest clones hold around a third. Material for sequencing was blood. The source of these receptors is a man in his thirties or forties with Graves' hyperthyroidism.

At least ten counts were recorded for this clonotype. J is TRBJ2-3 and V is TRBV11-2; D is uncertain. The V and J ends lost 2 bases and 0 bases respectively, with 6 bases between them. This CDR3 region has 14 residues. In germline, CDR1 is SGHAT, CDR2 FQNNGV. DNA of the CDR3: TGTGCCAGCAGCTTACACCCTAGCACAGATACGCAGTATTTT. It encodes CASSLHPSTDTQYF.

The chain recombines TRBV29-1 with TRBJ2-5; TRBD1 agrees at 8 bases. Germline V lookup: CDR1 SQVTM, CDR2 ANQGSEA. V was pared by 8 bases and J by 5 bases, with 22 bases of the junction left unmatched. The CDR3 is 17 amino acids. The CDR3 DNA follows: TGCAGCCATAGGAGTACGCCGGACAGGGCGGTGGGGGAGACCCAGTACTTC. Its protein product is CSHRSTPDRAVGETQYF.

This clonotype was seen a few times. V is TRBV20-1 and J is TRBJ2-3, with D possibly matching TRBD2 (6 bases). Germline V gene lookup returns CDR1 DFQATT and CDR2 SNEGSKA (reference sequence). The CDR3 covers 14 residues. With 0 bases removed from V and 3 bases from J, the gap between germline ends came to 10 bases. CDR3 nucleotides: TGCAGTGCTAGAGATGGTGGGGGGACAGATACGCAGTATTTT. Translation: CSARDGGGTDTQYF.

This clonotype was detected only a few times. The V gene is TRBV11-3, the J gene TRBJ2-5, with D unresolved. The CDR3 sequence is 14 residues long. The germline V gene has CDR1 SGHNT and CDR2 YENEEA. The germline V and J ends were trimmed by 0 bases and 6 bases, with 11 bases remaining between them. This chain's CDR3 is CASSLEGPLKTQYF. The CDR3 nucleotides read TGTGCCAGCAGCTTAGAAGGTCCGTTGAAGACCCAGTACTTC.

The J gene is TRBJ2-3, the V gene TRBV24-1, with 7 bases matching TRBD2. V shed 3 bases, J shed 3 bases, and the junction held 8 bases outside the gene matches. Germline CDR1 reads KGHDR; CDR2 reads SFDVKD. The CDR3 has 16 residues. CDR3 sequence: CATSDPAGAGTDTQYF. Written as DNA, the CDR3 is TGTGCCACCAGTGATCCGGCGGGAGCGGGTACAGATACGCAGTATTTT.

The gene calls are TRBV29-1 and TRBJ2-1; D possibly corresponds to TRBD1 (5 bases). The CDR3 length is 14 residues. Germline V lookup: CDR1 SQVTM, CDR2 ANQGSEA. V was pared by 2 bases and J by 1 base, with 9 bases between. The CDR3 loop is CSVEKGISYNEQFF. CDR3 nucleotides: TGCAGCGTTGAAAAGGGGATTTCCTACAATGAGCAGTTCTTC.

J is TRBJ2-2 and V is TRBV24-1; D could derive from TRBD1 or TRBD2 (5 bases each). This CDR3 is 16 amino acids long. CDR1 and CDR2 from the germline V gene are KGHDR and SFDVKD. The V end was cut by 3 bases, the J end by 3 bases, with 13 bases between. CDR3 protein: CATSDHIRGDTGELFF. CDR3 in DNA: TGTGCCACCAGTGATCACATTAGGGGAGACACCGGGGAGCTGTTTTTT.

There are a few counts of this clonotype. The rearrangement uses TRBV5-4 and TRBJ1-1; 11 bases fit TRBD1. The length of the CDR3 is 18 residues. The V gene end was trimmed by 6 bases and the J gene end by 1 base; junction bases not matched to a gene: 14. Germline V gene sequence: CDR1 SGHNT, CDR2 YYREEE (reference sequence). The CDR3, as DNA: TGTGCCAGCAACCTTGGGGGCGGGACAGGGGGACAGAACACTGAAGCTTTCTTT. Its translation is CASNLGGGTGGQNTEAFF.

V is TRBV13 and J is TRBJ2-6; D may be TRBD2 (7 bases). V lost 6 bases, J lost 3 bases, and 12 bases lay in between. This CDR3 region has 15 residues. CDR1 is PRHDT and CDR2 is FYEKMQ in the germline V gene (reference sequence). The CDR3 DNA is TGTGCCAGCAGTCCCGGGGGGCTTGGGGCCAACGTCCTGACTTTC. Encoded protein: CASSPGGLGANVLTF.

This clonotype was detected only once. This chain links TRBV9 with TRBJ2-2; 8 bases agree with TRBD2. Germline CDR1 reads SGDLS; CDR2 reads YYNGEE. The CDR3 covers 16 residues. With V trimmed by 2 bases and J by 0 bases, 3 bases remained unmatched. CDR3 residues: CASSVAGLANTGELFF. The CDR3 DNA follows: TGTGCCAGCAGCGTGGCGGGACTAGCGAACACCGGGGAGCTGTTTTTT.

This clonotype showed up just a few times. V is TRBV10-3 and J is TRBJ2-3; 7 nucleotides match TRBD2. Germline V gene sequence: CDR1 ENHRY, CDR2 SYGVKD. The CDR3 runs to 15 residues. J was trimmed by 4 bases and V by 5 bases; bases with no gene match: 9. This chain's CDR3 is CAISTSRGRADTQYF. The CDR3 bases are TGTGCCATCAGTACCAGCAGAGGGAGGGCAGATACGCAGTATTTT.

The J gene is TRBJ2-1, the V gene TRBV27; no clear D. Trimming left V 3 bases short and J 6 bases short, with 6 bases between. CDR3 length: 12 residues. Germline V gene lookup returns CDR1 MNHEY and CDR2 SMNVEV (reference sequence). CDR3 sequence reads: CASSFAGNEQFF. CDR3 bases: TGTGCCAGCAGTTTTGCTGGCAATGAGCAGTTCTTC.

With regard to this clonotype: The germline gene is not matched at one end of the junction; a read error may be the cause. This sequence joins TRBV11-3 and TRBJ2-7, with D hard to call. The CDR3 is 12 amino acids. CDR1 SGHNT and CDR2 YENEEA come from the germline V gene. The CDR3 DNA sequence: TGTGCCAGCATCTTAGGACGCTACGAGCAGTACTTC. Translating it yields CASILGRYEQYF.

This clonotype was recorded at least ten times. The chain combines TRBV28 with TRBJ2-5; 10 positions agree with TRBD2. The CDR3 is 19 residues long. The V gene's germline CDR1 is MDHEN and CDR2 SYDVKM. The junction had 17 bases not matched to a gene; V was cut back by 4 bases and J by 3 bases. CDR3 DNA sequence: TGTGCCAGCAGTTCCCTCGGGTCTAGCGGGAGCCGGTTTGAAGAGACCCAGTACTTC. This sequence encodes CASSSLGSSGSRFEETQYF.

The chain couples TRBV2 to TRBJ1-5, with TRBD1 as a possible D gene (5 bases). CDR1 and CDR2 from the germline V gene are SNHLY and FYNNEI. V was clipped by 6 bases and J by 2 bases, with 17 bases between them. The CDR3 is made up of 16 amino acids. CDR3 protein: CASSKEGLRGNQPQHF. In nucleotides, the CDR3 is TGTGCCAGCAGCAAAGAGGGGCTCCGGGGCAATCAGCCCCAGCATTTT.

This clonotype was seen a handful of times. The gene calls are TRBV7-2 and TRBJ2-3, with a tentative D call TRBD2 (6 bases). The V end was cut by 2 bases, the J end by 14 bases, with 23 bases between. The CDR3 contains 15 residues. The germline gives CDR1 SGHTA, CDR2 FQGNSA. Here the CDR3 DNA reads TGTGCCAGCAGCTTATACCCCCTCGGGAGTTTATCTTGGTATTTT. Protein sequence: CASSLYPLGSLSWYF.

The genes are TRBV4-1 and TRBJ1-2; no clear D gene. This CDR3 has 14 residues. Between the trimmed V and J ends, which lost 1 base and 8 bases, there was a span of 14 bases. Looked up from germline, CDR1 is MGHRA and CDR2 is YSYEKL. The CDR3 coding sequence is TGCGCCAGCAGCCAAGGCCGACTGCTGGGGGGCTACACCTTC. Its protein is CASSQGRLLGGYTF.

This clonotype was seen ten or more times. V is TRBV30 and J is TRBJ2-7; possible D gene TRBD2, 5 bases. Germline assignment: CDR1 GTSNPN and CDR2 SVGIG (reference sequence). V was cut by 4 bases and J by 3 bases, with 7 bases left in between. The CDR3 loop spans 11 amino acids. The CDR3 nucleotides are TGTGCCTGGATTAGCGACTACGAGCAGTACTTC. Protein sequence: CAWISDYEQYF.

This clonotype was seen at least ten times. The chain is built from TRBV29-1 and TRBJ2-5, with TRBD1 as a possible D gene (6 bases). Germline CDR1 and CDR2: SQVTM and ANQGSEA. Trimming stripped 7 bases from V and 3 bases from J, with 6 bases between. This CDR3 spans 10 amino acids. The CDR3 region is CSAGEETQYF. The CDR3, as DNA: TGCAGCGCAGGGGAAGAGACCCAGTACTTC.

This clonotype showed up many times. The chain joins TRBV3-1 to TRBJ2-1; no firm D call. The CDR3 is 13 amino acids. V lost 0 bases, J lost 8 bases, and 8 bases lay in between. In germline, CDR1 is LGHDT, CDR2 YNNKEL (reference sequence). The CDR3 loop reads CASSQEVRDEQFF. The DNA of the CDR3 is TGTGCCAGCAGCCAAGAAGTCCGGGATGAGCAGTTCTTC.

This clonotype was recorded many times. This sequence joins TRBV29-1 and TRBJ2-1; the D gene is possibly TRBD1 (6 bases). V lost 8 bases and J 2 bases, leaving 13 bases between the germline ends. Germline V gives CDR1 SQVTM, CDR2 ANQGSEA. This CDR3 has 13 residues. This chain's CDR3 is CSYSRQAYNEQFF. In nucleotides, the CDR3 is TGCAGCTACTCTAGACAGGCCTACAATGAGCAGTTCTTC.

The gene calls are TRBV14 and TRBJ2-7, with D possibly being TRBD2 (6 bases). Between the trimmed V and J ends, which lost 4 bases and 2 bases, there was a span of 15 bases. The CDR3 runs to 15 residues. The germline V gene has CDR1 SGHDN and CDR2 FVKESK. Here the CDR3 reads CASSPIAGGAYEQYF. As DNA, the CDR3 is TGTGCCAGCAGCCCTATTGCCGGGGGAGCCTACGAGCAGTACTTC.

This clonotype was observed a handful of times. The chain uses TRBV27 and TRBJ1-3; perhaps TRBD1 as D (5 bases). The CDR3 is 15 amino acids. The ends were cut back, 8 bases at V and 4 bases at J, with 18 bases in the middle. CDR1 and CDR2 (germline): MNHEY, SMNVEV (reference sequence). CDR3 DNA sequence: TGTGCCAGCGCGTTGCAGGGCGCGGAAGGAAACACCATATATTTT. It encodes CASALQGAEGNTIYF.

This clonotype was seen ten or more times. J is TRBJ1-2 and V is TRBV30; the D is unclear. This CDR3 comprises 14 residues. V gave up 1 base and J gave up 1 base, with 10 bases separating them. Germline CDR1 and CDR2: GTSNPN and SVGIG (reference sequence). Here the CDR3 reads CAWSGEVVNYGYTF. In DNA form, the CDR3 reads TGTGCCTGGAGTGGCGAGGTGGTTAACTATGGCTACACCTTC.

V and J are TRBV7-8 and TRBJ2-3, with TRBD2 matching 7 bases. Germline-derived CDR1 and CDR2 are SGHVS and FQNEAQ. With V trimmed by 0 bases and J by 2 bases, 14 bases remained unmatched. The CDR3 has 19 residues. The CDR3, as DNA: TGTGCCAGCAGCTTAGCCCGGTACTCCAGCGGGAAGAACACAGATACGCAGTATTTT. Amino acid sequence: CASSLARYSSGKNTDTQYF.

A few counts support this clonotype. The chain joins TRBV29-1 to TRBJ2-5; 8 positions agree with TRBD2. The CDR3 runs 13 residues. Germline CDR1 SQVTM, CDR2 ANQGSEA. The CDR3 protein is CTTGGGAQETQYF. The CDR3 bases are TGCACTACCGGGGGGGGGGCCCAAGAGACCCAGTACTTC.

This clonotype was recorded at least ten times. V gene TRBV28 combines with J gene TRBJ2-7; no clear D. In germline, CDR1 is MDHEN, CDR2 SYDVKM. V shed 8 bases and J shed 3 bases, with 17 bases lying between them. The CDR3 spans 14 residues. CDR3 protein: CASGISSRLYEQYF. The CDR3 bases are TGTGCCAGCGGAATTAGCAGCAGACTCTACGAGCAGTACTTC.